Below are 26 T cell receptor beta chains sequenced from a single sample in a study of radiotherapy plus CTLA-4 blockade in lung cancer. Clones were read by immunoSEQ multiplex PCR, and TCRdb kept only the in-frame ones, dropping some. The data hold tens of thousands of clones, with around 85% observed a single time. Specimen: peripheral blood, collected from a patient treated with radiotherapy plus ipilimumab. These receptors originate from a human donor with non-small cell lung cancer who had stable disease on radiotherapy plus ipilimumab.

This rearrangement joins TRBV23-1 to TRBJ1-1; D uncertain. TRBV23-1 is flagged as an ORF with uncertain function. The CDR3 runs to 17 residues. The V gene lost 0 bases and the J gene lost 1 base, with 15 bases spanning the gap. CDR3 amino acids: CASSQSDGPHANTEAFF. The CDR3 coding sequence is TGCGCCAGCAGTCAATCCGACGGGCCGCATGCGAACACTGAAGCTTTCTTT.

The chain is built from TRBV5-6 and TRBJ1-6, with D uncertain. The length of the CDR3 is 19 residues. Germline V gene lookup returns CDR1 SGHDT and CDR2 YYEEEE. Trimming left V 1 base short and J 8 bases short, with 25 bases between. The CDR3 is CASSLKNSASRKKYSPLHF. CDR3 DNA sequence: TGTGCCAGCAGCTTGAAAAACAGCGCATCCAGGAAGAAATATTCACCCCTCCACTTT.

The V call is TRBV15, the J call TRBJ1-5; D is unresolved. The germline CDR1 and CDR2 sequences are LNHNV and YYDKDF (reference sequence). Trimming removed 1 base from V and 4 bases from J, with 14 bases in between. CDR3 length: 16 amino acids. The CDR3 coding sequence is TGTGCCACCAGCAGAGGTCGCTCGCGCCCAAATCAGCCCCAGCATTTT. Protein: CATSRGRSRPNQPQHF.

This chain links TRBV5-1 with TRBJ1-1; D may be TRBD1 (6 bases). This CDR3 is built from 15 residues. Germline assignment: CDR1 SGHRS and CDR2 YFSETQ. V gave up 4 bases and J gave up 1 base, with 14 bases separating them. The CDR3 DNA sequence: TGCGCCAGCAGCCTTGCACAGGGACCGAACACTGAAGCTTTCTTT. It codes for CASSLAQGPNTEAFF.

The chain links TRBV5-1 to TRBJ1-2; perhaps TRBD1 as D (6 bases). CDR1 is SGHRS and CDR2 is YFSETQ in the germline V gene. The CDR3 covers 13 residues. Trimming left V 0 bases short and J 8 bases short, with 11 bases between. CDR3 coding DNA: TGCGCCAGCAGCTTGGGTCAGGGGAAGGGCTACACCTTC. Protein product: CASSLGQGKGYTF. Based on the CDR3 plus reference TRBV5-1 and TRBJ1-2, the full variable domain is KAGVTQTPRYLIKTRGQQVTLSCSPISGHRSVSWYQQTPGQGLQFLFEYFSETQRNKGNFPGRFSGRQFSNSRSEMNVSTLELGDSALYLCASSLGQGKGYTFGSGTRLTVV.

V and J are TRBV7-2 and TRBJ1-5; 7 nucleotides agree with TRBD1. The CDR3 totals 14 residues. Germline CDR1 reads SGHTA; CDR2 reads FQGNSA. V shed 5 bases, J shed 6 bases, and the junction held 7 bases outside the gene matches. The CDR3 here is CASSPRQGGQPQHF. The CDR3 nucleotides read TGTGCCAGCAGCCCCCGACAGGGAGGTCAGCCCCAGCATTTT.

This clone was observed a few times. The V call is TRBV5-4, the J call TRBJ2-7, with 8 positions matching TRBD1. The CDR3 spans 15 residues. V was pared by 4 bases and J by 1 base, with 7 bases of the junction left unmatched. CDR1 is SGHNT, CDR2 YYREEE, per germline (reference sequence). CDR3 sequence: CASSPAGQASYEQYF. In DNA, the CDR3 is TGTGCCAGCAGCCCGGCGGGACAGGCGTCCTACGAGCAGTACTTC.

The V gene is TRBV25-1, the J gene TRBJ1-1; no reliable D call. With 4 bases removed from V and 2 bases from J, the gap between germline ends came to 14 bases. The CDR3 sequence is 15 residues long. The germline V gene encodes CDR1 MGHDK and CDR2 SYGVNS. CDR3 amino acids: CASSGSQDFNTEAFF. The CDR3 DNA sequence: TGTGCCAGCAGTGGGTCCCAGGATTTCAACACTGAAGCTTTCTTT.

This clone has just one count. The rearrangement links TRBV6-5 to TRBJ2-7, with a weak D call TRBD1 (6 bases). The CDR3 is 11 residues long. V dropped 5 bases and J dropped 6 bases, with 8 bases sitting between them. Germline V gives CDR1 MNHEY, CDR2 SVGAGI. For the CDR3, the DNA is TGTGCCAGCAGTCGGACAGCCGAGCAGTACGTC. The encoded protein is CASSRTAEQYV.

This chain uses TRBV10-2 with TRBJ2-1; no clear D gene. Trimming removed 5 bases from V and 0 bases from J, with 8 bases in between. This CDR3 is 14 amino acids long. CDR1 and CDR2 from the germline V gene are WSHSY and SAAADI. CDR3 loop: CASSTGFSYNEQFF. DNA for the CDR3: TGCGCCAGCAGTACGGGCTTCTCCTACAATGAGCAGTTCTTC.

This clone was observed a single time. The chain links TRBV28 to TRBJ2-1; 8 bases map to TRBD2. The CDR3 is made up of 15 amino acids. Trimming removed 8 bases from V and 0 bases from J; junction bases left unmatched: 6. Per germline, CDR1 MDHEN and CDR2 SYDVKM. The DNA for the CDR3 is TGTGCCAGCGAACCGGGGGGGGTCTCCTACAATGAGCAGTTCTTC. Its translation is CASEPGGVSYNEQFF.

The V and J genes are TRBV7-9 and TRBJ1-1; no definite D call. Germline V gene lookup returns CDR1 SEHNR and CDR2 FQNEAQ (reference sequence). Deletions cut 8 bases from V and 7 bases from J, with 11 bases between. The CDR3 contains 11 residues. CDR3 loop: CASLGYGEAFF. CDR3 nucleotides: TGTGCCAGCTTAGGTTACGGTGAAGCTTTCTTT.

This chain links TRBV6-1 with TRBJ1-1; 9 positions match TRBD1. This CDR3 spans 12 amino acids. The ends lost 11 bases at V and 6 bases at J; junction bases unmatched: 7. Germline V lookup: CDR1 MNHNS, CDR2 SASEGT. The CDR3 loop reads CAGGDREAEAFF. In DNA, the CDR3 is TGTGCCGGGGGGGACAGGGAGGCTGAAGCTTTCTTT.

V is TRBV29-1 and J is TRBJ1-2; D is unresolved. The V gene lost 4 bases and the J gene lost 2 bases, with 8 bases spanning the gap. Per the germline V gene, CDR1 is SQVTM and CDR2 is ANQGSEA. CDR3 size: 12 residues. CDR3 in amino acids: CSVVTLNYGYTF. The CDR3 DNA follows: TGCAGCGTTGTGACATTAAACTATGGCTACACCTTC.

This CDR3 reads CASSLAVGGYTF. CDR3 bases: TGTGCCAGCAGCTTAGCTGTCGGGGGCTACACCTTC. The chain is built from TRBV7-9 and TRBJ1-2, with D unclear. CDR1 and CDR2 from the germline V gene are SEHNR and FQNEAQ (reference sequence). Trimming removed 0 bases at V and 8 bases at J, with 7 bases between. The CDR3 is made up of 12 amino acids.

The chain uses TRBV2 and TRBJ2-5; weak D call: TRBD2 (5 bases). The CDR3 consists of 15 residues. Germline CDR1 SNHLY, CDR2 FYNNEI. Trimming removed 0 bases at V and 2 bases at J, with 10 bases between. The CDR3 reads CASSEASRRQETQYF. The CDR3 nucleotides read TGTGCCAGCAGTGAAGCGTCTAGGAGGCAAGAGACCCAGTACTTC. Filled out from reference TRBV2 and TRBJ2-5, the complete variable domain reads EPEVTQTPSHQVTQMGQEVILRCVPISNHLYFYWYRQILGQKVEFLVSFYNNEISEKSEIFDDQFSVERPDGSNFTLKIRSTKLEDSAMYFCASSEASRRQETQYFGPGTRLLVL.

CDR3 amino acids: CASSDPWRGTGIREKLFF. The CDR3 DNA reads as TGTGCCAGCAGTGACCCCTGGAGGGGGACAGGGATTCGGGAAAAACTGTTTTTT. The chain is built from TRBV6-1 and TRBJ1-4; 9 bases are a match to TRBD1. Germline trimming cut 3 bases from V and 8 bases from J; bases unmatched to any gene: 16. Germline CDR1 is MNHNS and CDR2 is SASEGT. CDR3 length equals 18 residues.

The chain carries TRBV6-5 and TRBJ1-6; 7 nucleotides agree with TRBD1. The V and J ends lost 6 bases and 8 bases, in that order; junction bases with no gene match: 7. Germline V gives CDR1 MNHEY, CDR2 SVGAGI. This CDR3 contains 14 residues. CDR3 coding DNA: TGTGCCAGCAGGTTGGACAGGAGGGATTCACCCCTCCACTTT. This gives the protein CASRLDRRDSPLHF.

As regards this clone: The germline gene is not matched at one end of the junction; a read error may be the cause. The V call is TRBV5-1, the J call TRBJ1-5; a possible D gene is TRBD1 (5 bases). This CDR3 region has 16 residues. CDR1 is SGHRS, CDR2 YFSETQ, per germline. The CDR3 DNA sequence: TGCGCCCGCAGCTTGGGGGGGACGGGCGTCGGGCAGCCCCAGCATTTT. Amino acids: CARSLGGTGVGQPQHF.

As for this clone: Other DNA sequences within the sample encode an identical CDR3. The chain recombines TRBV14 with TRBJ2-5; 12 bases map to TRBD2. V lost 4 bases to trimming and J lost 1 base; unmatched junction nucleotides: 7. Germline V gene sequence: CDR1 SGHDN, CDR2 FVKESK. The CDR3 has 17 residues. The CDR3 DNA is TGTGCCAGCAGCCCCTATACGACTAGCGGGGGCCAAGAGACCCAGTACTTC. It yields the protein CASSPYTTSGGQETQYF.

J is TRBJ1-5 and V is TRBV19, with 11 positions matching TRBD1. V trimming: 5 bases; J trimming: 9 bases; junction bases outside the gene matches: 6. The germline V gene has CDR1 LNHDA and CDR2 SQIVND (reference sequence). The CDR3 extends over 14 amino acids. This CDR3 reads CASSPGTGGPPQHF. The CDR3 DNA is TGTGCCAGTAGTCCAGGGACAGGGGGTCCGCCCCAGCATTTT.

This clone is judged large (0.1 to 1%). The rearrangement links TRBV27 to TRBJ2-1; 11 bases align to TRBD2. The germline V gene has CDR1 MNHEY and CDR2 SMNVEV (reference sequence). V was pared by 4 bases and J by 3 bases, with 5 bases of the junction left unmatched. The CDR3 contains 16 residues. The CDR3 reads CASSSGTSGYYNEQFF. As DNA, the CDR3 is TGTGCCAGCAGTTCGGGGACTAGCGGATACTACAATGAGCAGTTCTTC.

The V and J genes are TRBV30 and TRBJ1-5, with 9 bases matching TRBD1. The CDR3 contains 14 residues. Germline loops: CDR1 GTSNPN, CDR2 SVGIG (reference sequence). The V segment lost 5 bases and the J segment 7 bases; nucleotides outside the gene matches: 9. In nucleotides, the CDR3 is TGTGCCTGGGGGAACAGGGGGCTAAGCCAGCCCCAGCATTTT. Amino acids: CAWGNRGLSQPQHF.

CDR3 in DNA: TGTGCCAGCAGCGTAGAACCGGAAACCCCTACACCCCTCCACTTT. Protein product: CASSVEPETPTPLHF. This chain connects TRBV9 to TRBJ1-6; D call uncertain. Trimming took off 0 bases at V and 11 bases at J, with 15 bases between the two ends. Germline values: CDR1 SGDLS, CDR2 YYNGEE. The CDR3 extends over 15 amino acids.

This rearrangement joins TRBV7-9 to TRBJ2-5; 12 bases map to TRBD2. Trimming took 1 base from V and 2 from J; bases not matched to a gene: 5. The length of the CDR3 is 17 residues. Germline V gene sequence: CDR1 SEHNR, CDR2 FQNEAQ (reference sequence). Here the CDR3 DNA reads TGTGCCAGCAGCTTAGGACTAGCGGGGGTCGAACAAGAGACCCAGTACTTC. This gives the protein CASSLGLAGVEQETQYF.

CDR3 sequence: CSVERWEAGELFF. As DNA, the CDR3 is TGCAGCGTTGAACGGTGGGAGGCCGGGGAGCTGTTTTTT. The rearrangement joins TRBV29-1 to TRBJ2-2; D is possibly TRBD2 (6 bases). V was trimmed by 2 bases and J by 6 bases, leaving 10 bases between them. The CDR3 consists of 13 residues. Germline V gives CDR1 SQVTM, CDR2 ANQGSEA.